This is a list of T cell receptor beta chains from one sample in a study of type 1 and type 2 diabetes patients. A single record per CDR3 protein comes from TCRdb applying MiXCR to the multiplex PCR reads. The data show under 300,000 distinct CDR3 sequences, more than 40% seen once. Sequences were obtained from peripheral blood mononuclear cells (PBMCs). These receptors were obtained from a man aged 18 to 29 with type 2 diabetes. CDR3s leave out the opening cysteine and the closing phenylalanine or tryptophan. Fields, in order: V gene, J gene, CDR3 protein.

V gene: TRBV14
J gene: TRBJ1-1
CDR3 protein: ASSPRTDQQNTEAF

V gene: TRBV20-1
J gene: TRBJ1-2
CDR3 protein: SARDLLGYANYGYT

V gene: TRBV19
J gene: TRBJ2-7
CDR3 protein: ASSPRDSPYEQY

V gene: TRBV5-1
J gene: TRBJ2-2
CDR3 protein: ASSLQSVSNTGELF

V gene: TRBV7-2
J gene: TRBJ2-7
CDR3 protein: ASSLLGASGLPPD

V gene: TRBV20-1
J gene: TRBJ2-5
CDR3 protein: SARTRDTRETQY

V gene: TRBV12-3/TRBV12-4
J gene: TRBJ2-7
CDR3 protein: ASSSTSSYEQY

V gene: TRBV30
J gene: .
CDR3 protein: AWSTSSEQF

V gene: TRBV12-3/TRBV12-4
J gene: TRBJ2-1
CDR3 protein: ASSFFRGREDEQF

V gene: TRBV7-4
J gene: TRBJ2-1
CDR3 protein: ASSLWRGSYNEQF

V gene: TRBV7-3
J gene: TRBJ2-5
CDR3 protein: ASSLSGGQETQY

V gene: TRBV7-9
J gene: TRBJ1-5
CDR3 protein: ASTEGENQPQH

V gene: TRBV6-5
J gene: TRBJ1-4
CDR3 protein: ASSDREAEKLF

V gene: TRBV5-1
J gene: TRBJ2-5
CDR3 protein: ASSLSLAGRTGETQY